Sequencing of this T cell receptor beta chain was carried out in a study of T cell responses to AZD1222 COVID-19 vaccine. The study's findings and limits: Clonal diversity may have been underestimated in mostly white British donors.

Second doses that came at about 4 or about 12 weeks were put together. Germline-derived CDR1 and CDR2 are SNHLY and FYNNEI. This CDR3 has 14 amino acids. Trimming shortened V by 6 bases and J by 5 bases, and 13 bases separated the two germline ends. TCRdb's copy holds only in-frame clones and misses some; the assay was immunoSEQ multiplex PCR. Found here are 150,000 to 190,000 clones, about 87% of them singletons; the top ten hold roughly a tenth. Details on this clone: The antigen remains unidentified.

The sample was peripheral blood, taken 28 days after the second AZD1222 dose. The chain carries TRBV2 and TRBJ2-2; D gene unclear. This sequence was found in an adult who received the AZD1222 COVID-19 vaccine. CDR3: CASRSQFETGELFF. The CDR3 nucleotides read TGTGCCAGCAGGTCCCAGTTCGAGACCGGGGAGCTGTTTTTT.